These 31 T cell receptor beta chains share one sample of origin, sequenced in a study of OX40 agonist ivuxolimab in advanced cancers. Profiled with immunoSEQ multiplex PCR; TCRdb holds only in-frame clones, not every one. The sample has about 69,000 clones, 91% seen once. The sequencing used CD4+ or CD8+ T cells sorted from blood, collected in a trial of the OX40 agonist ivuxolimab. These receptor sequences come from an adult with an advanced solid tumor such as melanoma, head and neck, liver or kidney cancer.

The table lists this clone with a count of one. This chain connects TRBV19 to TRBJ1-1; D may be TRBD1 (5 bases). In germline, CDR1 is LNHDA, CDR2 SQIVND (reference sequence). This CDR3 region has 13 residues. Trimming removed 7 bases at V and 6 bases at J, with 15 bases between. The CDR3 coding sequence is TGTGCCAGTATGGTTAGGGAAGGGGCTGAAGCTTTCTTT. Its translation is CASMVREGAEAFF.

The V gene is TRBV9, the J gene TRBJ2-7; 9 nucleotides line up with TRBD1. The CDR3 is made up of 16 amino acids. V shed 3 bases and J 4 bases; nucleotides not matched to a gene: 11. Germline CDR1 reads SGDLS; CDR2 reads YYNGEE. CDR3 sequence (DNA): TGTGCCAGCAGCGAGTCGCCGGGACAGGGTGCTTACGAGCAGTACTTC. It yields the protein CASSESPGQGAYEQYF.

The DNA for the CDR3 is TGTGCCATCAGTGATTGGCGGGAGGGCTATGAGCAGTTCTTC. It encodes CAISDWREGYEQFF. V is TRBV10-3 and J is TRBJ2-1, with TRBD2 matching over 9 bases. The CDR3 has 14 residues. Germline V gene lookup returns CDR1 ENHRY and CDR2 SYGVKD. After removal of 3 bases from V and 8 bases from J, the junction contained 5 bases not matched to a gene.

V and J are TRBV19 and TRBJ2-5; TRBD1 aligns across 8 bases. With V trimmed by 7 bases and J by 5 bases, 9 bases remained unmatched. Per germline, CDR1 LNHDA and CDR2 SQIVND (reference sequence). The CDR3 spans 14 residues. The CDR3 region is CASNKGTGGETQYF. The DNA for the CDR3 is TGTGCCAGTAATAAGGGGACAGGAGGCGAGACCCAGTACTTC.

V usage is TRBV7-3 and J usage is TRBJ1-2; 9 nucleotides line up with TRBD1. After removal of 5 bases from V and 6 bases from J, the junction contained 4 bases not matched to a gene. This CDR3 contains 13 residues. The V gene's germline CDR1 is SGHTA and CDR2 FQGTGA. The CDR3 sequence: CASSRDRVDGYTF. The CDR3 DNA reads as TGTGCCAGCAGCAGGGACAGGGTCGATGGCTACACCTTC.

The V and J genes are TRBV2 and TRBJ1-2; 11 bases are a match to TRBD1. This CDR3 is built from 14 residues. CDR1 is SNHLY, CDR2 FYNNEI, per germline. Unmatched junction bases numbered 6, after V lost 5 bases and J lost 7 bases. CDR3 residues: CASSMDRGLGGYTF. In DNA form, the CDR3 reads TGTGCCAGCAGTATGGACAGGGGGCTTGGTGGCTACACCTTC.

V and J are TRBV29-1 and TRBJ1-2, with 8 positions matching TRBD1. Germline loops: CDR1 SQVTM, CDR2 ANQGSEA. There are 14 residues in the CDR3. The ends lost 5 bases at V and 7 bases at J; junction bases unmatched: 12. The CDR3 here is CSVLMGQEGGGYTF. The CDR3 DNA reads as TGCAGCGTTCTTATGGGACAGGAGGGTGGTGGCTACACCTTC. The full variable domain, with the rest looked up from reference TRBV29-1 and TRBJ1-2, is SAVISQKPSRDICQRGTSLTIQCQVDSQVTMMFWYRQQPGQSLTLIATANQGSEATYESGFVIDKFPISRPNLTFSTLTVSNMSPEDSSIYLCSVLMGQEGGGYTFGSGTRLTVV.

This chain connects TRBV7-2 to TRBJ1-3, with D uncertain. Trimming pared 5 bases from V and 0 bases from J, leaving 11 bases between. Germline CDR1 is SGHTA and CDR2 is FQGNSA. The CDR3 is 15 residues long. This chain's CDR3 is CASSLDTSSGNTIYF. The CDR3 nucleotides read TGTGCCAGCAGCCTTGACACTAGCTCTGGAAACACCATATATTTT. The full variable domain, completed using reference TRBV7-2 and TRBJ1-3, is GAGVSQSPSNKVTEKGKDVELRCDPISGHTALYWYRQSLGQGLEFLIYFQGNSAPDKSGLPSDRFSAERTGGSVSTLTIQRTQQEDSAVYLCASSLDTSSGNTIYFGEGSWLTVV.

This clone showed up just once. V gene TRBV4-2 combines with J gene TRBJ1-1; TRBD1 might be the D (6 bases). This CDR3 comprises 16 residues. Germline loops: CDR1 LGHNA, CDR2 YNFKEQ. Between the trimmed V and J ends, which lost 1 base and 5 bases, there was a span of 17 bases. The CDR3 bases are TGTGCCAGCAGCCAAGGGAAGGGGGGGCTTGGAACTGAAGCTTTCTTT. This translates into CASSQGKGGLGTEAFF.

In DNA, the CDR3 is TGTGCCAGCAGTTTTGGGGGACTAGCTATAGGGCAGTTCTTC. Residues: CASSFGGLAIGQFF. The chain recombines TRBV27 with TRBJ2-1; 9 bases agree with TRBD2. The CDR3 consists of 14 residues. With 3 bases clipped from V and 12 bases from J, the junction kept 9 bases outside the gene matches. CDR1 and CDR2 from the germline V gene are MNHEY and SMNVEV (reference sequence).

V usage is TRBV6-1 and J usage is TRBJ1-5, with TRBD1 matching 9 bases. J gave up 3 bases and V 8 bases, and 8 bases lay outside the gene matches. Germline assignment: CDR1 MNHNS and CDR2 SASEGT. CDR3 length equals 15 residues. This chain's CDR3 is CASRLGQGINQPQHF. The CDR3 DNA sequence: TGTGCCAGCCGCCTCGGACAGGGGATCAATCAGCCCCAGCATTTT.

The chain couples TRBV5-4 to TRBJ2-7; D may correspond to TRBD1 or TRBD2 (5 bases each). The CDR3 extends over 13 amino acids. CDR1 is SGHNT, CDR2 YYREEE, per germline (reference sequence). V gave up 0 bases and J gave up 4 bases, with 8 bases separating them. In DNA, the CDR3 is TGTGCCAGCAGCTTGGGGGACGGTTACGAGCAGTACTTC. Translating it yields CASSLGDGYEQYF.

V is TRBV2 and J is TRBJ1-3; maybe TRBD1 (6 bases). V lost 6 bases to trimming and J lost 0 bases, with 12 bases between them. Germline values: CDR1 SNHLY, CDR2 FYNNEI. The CDR3 has 15 amino acids. CDR3 sequence: CASSVPGVSGNTIYF. CDR3 DNA sequence: TGTGCCAGCAGCGTCCCAGGGGTCTCTGGAAACACCATATATTTT.

V usage is TRBV4-2 and J usage is TRBJ2-1; 9 bases are shared with TRBD2. V shed 5 bases, J shed 5 bases, and the junction held 16 bases outside the gene matches. The CDR3 consists of 18 residues. CDR1 is LGHNA, CDR2 YNFKEQ, per germline. Written as DNA, the CDR3 is TGTGCCAGCAGCTCCCGGGGTAGCGGGAGTTTAAGGGACAATGAGCAGTTCTTC. As protein: CASSSRGSGSLRDNEQFF.

The chain links TRBV5-1 to TRBJ1-1; D is uncertain. Germline values: CDR1 SGHRS, CDR2 YFSETQ. This CDR3 has 13 amino acids. Trimming shortened V by 5 bases and J by 1 base, and 9 bases separated the two germline ends. The CDR3 sequence is CASSSPANTEAFF. CDR3 DNA sequence: TGCGCCAGCAGTTCTCCAGCGAACACTGAAGCTTTCTTT.

The rearrangement joins TRBV13 to TRBJ2-1; D unresolved. The CDR3 has 13 residues. Trimming removed 3 bases from V and 8 bases from J, with 11 bases in between. Germline CDR1 and CDR2: PRHDT and FYEKMQ (reference sequence). The CDR3 sequence: CASSLPGADEQFF. CDR3 nucleotide sequence: TGTGCCAGCAGCTTGCCGGGTGCCGATGAGCAGTTCTTC.

V is TRBV7-9 and J is TRBJ1-2; D remains unclear. V lost 2 bases to trimming and J lost 0 bases, with 16 bases between them. The CDR3 runs 17 residues. Germline CDR1 reads SEHNR; CDR2 reads FQNEAQ (reference sequence). The CDR3 nucleotides read TGTGCCAGCAGCTTATATATCACAAACGCAGCTAACTATGGCTACACCTTC. This gives the protein CASSLYITNAANYGYTF.

This clone was seen once. The chain has TRBV7-9 and TRBJ1-1, with unresolved D. CDR1 is SEHNR, CDR2 FQNEAQ, per germline (reference sequence). The germline V and J ends were trimmed by 1 base and 1 base, with 13 bases remaining between them. The CDR3 spans 16 residues. The CDR3 nucleotides read TGTGCCAGCAGCTTAGATATTTGGGTCGGGAACACTGAAGCTTTCTTT. Its translation: CASSLDIWVGNTEAFF.

The chain joins TRBV27 to TRBJ2-1; 11 nucleotides agree with TRBD2. The V segment lost 1 base and the J segment 4 bases; nucleotides outside the gene matches: 9. Looked up from germline, CDR1 is MNHEY and CDR2 is SMNVEV (reference sequence). This CDR3 is built from 18 residues. The CDR3 DNA is TGTGCCAGCAGTTTATACCGGACTAGCGGGTCTGCTTACAATGAGCAGTTCTTC. Protein product: CASSLYRTSGSAYNEQFF.

This clone occurred a few times. The J gene is TRBJ1-5, the V gene TRBV7-9, with D unresolved. The CDR3 runs to 14 residues. The germline V gene encodes CDR1 SEHNR and CDR2 FQNEAQ (reference sequence). V was pared by 6 bases and J by 3 bases, with 12 bases between. DNA of the CDR3: TGTGCCAGCAGTTTGGGAGGATTCAATCAGCCCCAGCATTTT. Amino acid sequence: CASSLGGFNQPQHF. Supplemented by reference TRBV7-9 and TRBJ1-5, the full variable domain reads DTGVSQNPRHKITKRGQNVTFRCDPISEHNRLYWYRQTLGQGPEFLTYFQNEAQLEKSRLLSDRFSAERPKGSFSTLEIQRTEQGDSAMYLCASSLGGFNQPQHFGDGTRLSIL.

This clone was counted once. CDR3 sequence reads: CASSVRSGANVLTF. As DNA, the CDR3 is TGTGCCAGCAGTGTACGCTCTGGGGCCAACGTCCTGACTTTC. This chain joins TRBV28 and TRBJ2-6; D not resolved. Trimming removed 5 bases at V and 0 bases at J, with 5 bases between. The CDR3 contains 14 residues. CDR1 and CDR2 (germline): MDHEN, SYDVKM.

A few counts support this clone. CDR3 nucleotides: TGTGCCAGCACCAAAGACAGCTTCTATGGCTACACCTTC. Its protein is CASTKDSFYGYTF. The chain employs TRBV5-6 and TRBJ1-2, with a possible D match to TRBD1 (5 bases). Germline V CDR1 and CDR2: SGHDT, YYEEEE. V lost 6 bases, J lost 4 bases, and 13 bases lay in between. This CDR3 comprises 13 residues. The full variable domain, in which reference TRBV5-6 and TRBJ1-2 provide the parts outside the CDR3, is DAGVTQSPTHLIKTRGQQVTLRCSPKSGHDTVSWYQQALGQGPQFIFQYYEEEERQRGNFPDRFSGHQFPNYSSELNVNALLLGDSALYLCASTKDSFYGYTFGSGTRLTVV.

The chain employs TRBV18 and TRBJ1-5, with D hard to call. CDR3 size: 15 residues. The V gene's germline CDR1 is KGHSH and CDR2 LQKENI. Trimming took off 5 bases at V and 0 bases at J, with 11 bases between the two ends. This CDR3 is CASSSRSLSNQPQHF. The DNA of the CDR3 is TGTGCCAGCTCATCTCGTTCACTTAGCAATCAGCCCCAGCATTTT.

The V gene is TRBV27, the J gene TRBJ1-2, with TRBD1 as a possible D gene (5 bases). With 6 bases removed from V and 1 base from J, the gap between germline ends came to 15 bases. This CDR3 contains 15 residues. In germline, CDR1 is MNHEY, CDR2 SMNVEV (reference sequence). The CDR3 bases are TGTGCCAGCAGCCCAATAGGGACGGATAACTATGGCTACACCTTC. It codes for CASSPIGTDNYGYTF.

The chain uses TRBV2 and TRBJ2-5; D unresolved. Germline CDR1 is SNHLY and CDR2 is FYNNEI. This CDR3 is built from 15 residues. V lost 6 bases to trimming and J lost 5 bases, with 19 bases between them. The CDR3 reads CASRPSGSMGETQYF. CDR3 in DNA: TGTGCCAGCAGGCCCTCGGGCTCTATGGGGGAGACCCAGTACTTC.

CDR3 sequence: CASSEVSSYNEQFF. Written as DNA, the CDR3 is TGTGCCAGCAGTGAAGTTAGCTCCTACAATGAGCAGTTCTTC. The chain links TRBV2 to TRBJ2-1; D ambiguous. From germline, CDR1 is SNHLY and CDR2 FYNNEI. V lost 1 base and J lost 0, with 4 bases in between. This CDR3 has 14 amino acids. Using reference TRBV2 and TRBJ2-1 for the parts outside the CDR3, the full variable domain is EPEVTQTPSHQVTQMGQEVILRCVPISNHLYFYWYRQILGQKVEFLVSFYNNEISEKSEIFDDQFSVERPDGSNFTLKIRSTKLEDSAMYFCASSEVSSYNEQFFGPGTRLTVL.

The chain couples TRBV7-9 to TRBJ2-7, with D maybe TRBD1 (6 bases). This CDR3 is 14 amino acids long. Trimming took off 1 base at V and 4 bases at J, with 11 bases between the two ends. The germline gives CDR1 SEHNR, CDR2 FQNEAQ (reference sequence). The CDR3 DNA follows: TGTGCCAGCAGCTTAGGGACAGATAATTACGAGCAGTACTTC. The encoded protein is CASSLGTDNYEQYF.

The chain is built from TRBV28 and TRBJ2-7; 8 positions match TRBD2. Trimming cost V 6 bases and J 9 bases; bases outside gene matches: 16. Germline V gene sequence: CDR1 MDHEN, CDR2 SYDVKM. This CDR3 region has 15 residues. The CDR3 DNA reads TGTGCCAGCAGGGAGCCGGGACTAGGGTTGAGGGGGCAGTACTTC. Protein product: CASREPGLGLRGQYF.

This chain connects TRBV7-8 to TRBJ1-2, with 8 bases identical to TRBD1. Germline assignment: CDR1 SGHVS and CDR2 FQNEAQ. V dropped 5 bases and J dropped 8; count of bases not matched to a gene: 7. This CDR3 comprises 13 residues. CDR3 protein: CASSARTGSGYTF. CDR3 nucleotides: TGTGCCAGCAGCGCTAGGACAGGGAGCGGCTACACCTTC.

The gene calls are TRBV6-6 and TRBJ2-1, with 8 bases aligning to TRBD1. CDR1 is MNHNY and CDR2 is SVGAGI in the germline V gene (reference sequence). This CDR3 comprises 14 residues. With 6 bases clipped from V and 0 bases from J, the junction kept 1 base outside the gene matches. The CDR3 region has the DNA TGTGCCAGCAGGGGACAGGTCTCCTACAATGAGCAGTTCTTC. Translated: CASRGQVSYNEQFF.

The chain carries TRBV5-4 and TRBJ2-2; D gene ambiguous. Trimming cost V 0 bases and J 5 bases, with 11 bases left between them. The CDR3 is 15 residues long. In germline, CDR1 is SGHNT, CDR2 YYREEE (reference sequence). The CDR3 coding sequence is TGTGCCAGCAGCTTGGTCCTTGGATCTACCGGGGAGCTGTTTTTT. It yields the protein CASSLVLGSTGELFF.